This is a list of T cell receptor beta chains from one sample in a study of blood T cell repertoires in COVID-19. Sequencing was performed with immunoSEQ multiplex PCR; in TCRdb, only in-frame clones are kept and a portion is missing. The sample lists roughly 200,000 clones; approximately 90% were seen once. What was sequenced was peripheral blood. All receptors come from a middle-aged man with COVID-19, enrolled during active disease. CDR3s include the opening cysteine and the closing phenylalanine or tryptophan. The D gene is left open where the match is weak. The listing skips clone size in some rows; elsewhere it reads once, few, many or a size class.

j_call,d_call,clone_size,v_call,cdr3_nt,cdr3_aa
TRBJ2-1,.,.,TRBV4-2,TGTGCCAGCAGCCAAGTGAATAGTGGGCATGAGCAGTTCTTC,CASSQVNSGHEQFF
TRBJ2-7,.,.,TRBV2,TGTGCCAGCAGTGAAGTCGGGGGGCTGGGTTTTTCCTACGAGCAGTACTTC,CASSEVGGLGFSYEQYF
TRBJ2-2,TRBD2,once,TRBV9,TGTGCCAGCAGCGTAGTCCCTAGCGGGGAGGGGACCGGGGAGCTGTTTTTT,CASSVVPSGEGTGELFF
TRBJ2-2,TRBD2,.,TRBV3-1/TRBV3-2,TGTGCCAGCAGCCAAGGGCTAGCGGGAGTGAGGGGCACCGGGGAGCTGTTTTTT,CASSQGLAGVRGTGELFF
TRBJ2-3,.,.,TRBV9,TGTGCCAGCAGCGTTTTAGCAGCTAGCACAGATACGCAGTATTTT,CASSVLAASTDTQYF
TRBJ1-2,.,.,TRBV6-5,TGTGCCAGCAGTACCCGGGAGCCTTTGCACTATGGCTACACCTTC,CASSTREPLHYGYTF
TRBJ2-2,TRBD1,.,TRBV19,TGTGCCAGTAGTATCGGGGACAGGGGGTCCGGGGAGCTGTTTTTT,CASSIGDRGSGELFF
TRBJ1-5,.,.,TRBV4-2,TGTGCCAGCAGCCAAGATCGGCTTACAGGGAATCAGCCCCAGCATTTT,CASSQDRLTGNQPQHF
TRBJ1-4,.,.,TRBV28,TGTGCCAGCAGTAGGACAACAAATGAAAAACTGTTTTTT,CASSRTTNEKLFF
TRBJ2-5,TRBD2,.,TRBV5-4,TGTGCCAGCAGCCTAGCGGGAGAGACCCAGTACTTC,CASSLAGETQYF
TRBJ1-2,TRBD1,.,TRBV6-2/TRBV6-3,TGTGCCAGCAGTTACGCGGACAGGCCAAACTATGGCTACACCTTC,CASSYADRPNYGYTF
TRBJ1-5,TRBD1,.,TRBV3-1/TRBV3-2,TGTGCCAGCAGCATCTCAGGGGGCAGTCAGCCCCAGCATTTT,CASSISGGSQPQHF
TRBJ2-6,TRBD1,.,TRBV3-1/TRBV3-2,TGTGCCAGCAGCCAAGATCAGGGGGTCGTTGGGGCCAACGTCCTGACTTTC,CASSQDQGVVGANVLTF
TRBJ1-1,TRBD1,.,TRBV28,TGTGCCAGCAGTTCTATAGGACAGGGACGGACTGAAGCTTTCTTT,CASSSIGQGRTEAFF
TRBJ1-4,TRBD1,once,TRBV24-1,TGTGCCACCAGTGAAAGAACGCGACAGGGAACGGATGAAAAACTGTTTTTT,CATSERTRQGTDEKLFF
TRBJ2-5,.,.,TRBV6-2/TRBV6-3,TGTGCCAGCAGTTACAATGCGGGACAGCACCAAGAGACCCAGTACTTC,CASSYNAGQHQETQYF
TRBJ2-5,.,.,TRBV5-6,TGTGCCAGCAGCTCCGACATGTACCAAGAGACCCAGTACTTC,CASSSDMYQETQYF
TRBJ1-1,TRBD1,.,TRBV7-8,TGTGCCAGCAGCCAAAGGACAGGGTTGAACACTGAAGCTTTCTTT,CASSQRTGLNTEAFF
TRBJ2-6,.,.,TRBV5-4,TGTGCCAGCAGCAGCACAGGGCCTGGGGCCAACGTCCTGACTTTC,CASSSTGPGANVLTF
TRBJ1-2,TRBD1,.,TRBV10-3,TGTGCCATCAGTGCGGACAGGGAGGGTGGCTACACCTTC,CAISADREGGYTF